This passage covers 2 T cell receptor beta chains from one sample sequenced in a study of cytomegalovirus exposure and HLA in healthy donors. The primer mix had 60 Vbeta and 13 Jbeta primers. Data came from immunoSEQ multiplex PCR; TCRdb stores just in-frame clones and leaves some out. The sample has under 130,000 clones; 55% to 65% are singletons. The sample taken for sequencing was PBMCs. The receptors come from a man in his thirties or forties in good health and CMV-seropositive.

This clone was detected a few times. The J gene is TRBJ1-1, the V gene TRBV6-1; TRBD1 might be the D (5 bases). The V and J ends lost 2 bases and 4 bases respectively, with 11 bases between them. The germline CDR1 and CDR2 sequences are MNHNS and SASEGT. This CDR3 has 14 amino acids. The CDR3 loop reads CASSEPGVATEAFF. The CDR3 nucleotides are TGTGCCAGCAGTGAACCGGGGGTCGCCACTGAAGCTTTCTTT.

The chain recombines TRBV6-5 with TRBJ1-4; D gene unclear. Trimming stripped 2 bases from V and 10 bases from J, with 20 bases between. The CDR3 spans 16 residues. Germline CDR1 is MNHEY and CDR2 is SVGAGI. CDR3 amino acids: CASSYANSRQARKLFF. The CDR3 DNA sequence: TGTGCCAGCAGTTACGCCAATAGTCGGCAGGCGCGAAAACTGTTTTTT.